The TCR beta chain described here comes from a study of identical twins. A universal primer site was added by template switching, and unique molecular identifiers were carried by the cDNA. TCRdb ran MiXCR on the 5' RACE reads and lists one entry per CDR3 protein. The data hold fewer than 800,000 distinct CDR3 sequences, with roughly 6.6% observed a single time. This clonotype has at least ten counts. V was shortened by 4 bases and J by 1 base, with 12 bases between the two germline ends. The CDR3 is 15 residues long. Separately, the same data were catalogued under a study of yellow fever vaccine responses in identical twins.

The sequencing input was PBMCs. This clonotype originated in a woman aged 18-29 years in good health. This chain uses TRBV12-3 or TRBV12-4 with TRBJ2-3; TRBD1 is a possible D gene (5 bases). The CDR3 DNA sequence: TGTGCCAGCAGTTCTCCAGGGATCCGCACAGATACGCAGTATTTT. This codes for CASSSPGIRTDTQYF.